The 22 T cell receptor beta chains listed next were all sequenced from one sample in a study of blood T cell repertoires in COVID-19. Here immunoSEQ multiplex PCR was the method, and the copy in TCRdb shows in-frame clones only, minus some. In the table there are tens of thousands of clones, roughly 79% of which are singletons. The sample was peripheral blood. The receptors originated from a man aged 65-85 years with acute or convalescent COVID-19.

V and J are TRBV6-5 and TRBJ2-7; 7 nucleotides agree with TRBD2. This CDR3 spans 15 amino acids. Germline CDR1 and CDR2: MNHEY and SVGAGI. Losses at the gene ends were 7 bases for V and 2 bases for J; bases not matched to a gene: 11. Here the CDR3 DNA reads TGTGCCAGCATCACTTCCCTGGGGGGGGCCTACGAGCAGTACTTC. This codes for CASITSLGGAYEQYF.

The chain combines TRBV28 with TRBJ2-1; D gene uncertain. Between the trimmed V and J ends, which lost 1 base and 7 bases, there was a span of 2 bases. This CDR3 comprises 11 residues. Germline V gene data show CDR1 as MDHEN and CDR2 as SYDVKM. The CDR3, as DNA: TGTGCCAGCAGTTTATCAAATGAGCAGTTCTTC. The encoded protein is CASSLSNEQFF.

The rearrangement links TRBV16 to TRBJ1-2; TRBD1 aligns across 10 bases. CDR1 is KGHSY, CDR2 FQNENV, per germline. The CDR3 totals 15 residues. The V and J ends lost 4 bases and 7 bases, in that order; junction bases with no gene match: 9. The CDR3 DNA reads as TGTGCCAGCAGCCTAATCGACAGGGGGCAAAGTGGCTACACCTTC. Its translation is CASSLIDRGQSGYTF.

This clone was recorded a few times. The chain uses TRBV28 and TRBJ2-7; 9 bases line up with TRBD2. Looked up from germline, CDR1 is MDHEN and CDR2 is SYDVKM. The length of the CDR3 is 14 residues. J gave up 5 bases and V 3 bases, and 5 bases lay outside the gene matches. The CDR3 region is CASSLGLAWNEQYF. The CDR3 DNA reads TGTGCCAGCAGTTTGGGACTAGCCTGGAACGAGCAGTACTTC.

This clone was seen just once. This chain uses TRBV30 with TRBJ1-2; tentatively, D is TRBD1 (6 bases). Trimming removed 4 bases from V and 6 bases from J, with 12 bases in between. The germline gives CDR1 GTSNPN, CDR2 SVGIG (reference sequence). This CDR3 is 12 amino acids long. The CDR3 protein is CAWTRGGHGYTF. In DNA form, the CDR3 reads TGTGCCTGGACTCGAGGGGGTCATGGCTACACCTTC.

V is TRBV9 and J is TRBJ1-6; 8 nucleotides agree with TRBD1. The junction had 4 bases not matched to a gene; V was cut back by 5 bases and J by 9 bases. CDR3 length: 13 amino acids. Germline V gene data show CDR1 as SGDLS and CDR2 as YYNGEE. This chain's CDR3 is CASSRQGRSPLHF. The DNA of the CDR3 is TGTGCCAGCAGTAGACAGGGGCGTTCACCCCTCCACTTT.

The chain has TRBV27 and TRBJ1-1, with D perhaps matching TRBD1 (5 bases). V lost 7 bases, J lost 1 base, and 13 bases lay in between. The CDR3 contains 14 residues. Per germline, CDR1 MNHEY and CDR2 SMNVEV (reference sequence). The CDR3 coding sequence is TGTGCCAGCAAGGCATGGGGGGGGAACACTGAAGCTTTCTTT. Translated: CASKAWGGNTEAFF.

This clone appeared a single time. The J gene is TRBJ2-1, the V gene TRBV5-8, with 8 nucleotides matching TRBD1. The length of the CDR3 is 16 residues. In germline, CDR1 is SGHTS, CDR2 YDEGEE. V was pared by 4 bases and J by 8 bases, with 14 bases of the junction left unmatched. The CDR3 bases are TGTGCCAGCAGCGGACCCCGGACAGGGATGACCGATGAGCAGTTCTTC. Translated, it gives CASSGPRTGMTDEQFF. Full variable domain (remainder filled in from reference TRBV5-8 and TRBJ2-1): EAGVTQSPTHLIKTRGQQATLRCSPISGHTSVYWYQQALGLGLQFLLWYDEGEERNRGNFPPRFSGRQFPNYSSELNVNALELEDSALYLCASSGPRTGMTDEQFFGPGTRLTVL.

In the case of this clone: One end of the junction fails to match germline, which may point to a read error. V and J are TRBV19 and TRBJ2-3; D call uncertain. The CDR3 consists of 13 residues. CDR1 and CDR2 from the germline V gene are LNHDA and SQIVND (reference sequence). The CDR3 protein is CASRIVNTDTQYF. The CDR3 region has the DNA TGTGCCAGTAGGATAGTCAACACAGATACGCAGTATTTT. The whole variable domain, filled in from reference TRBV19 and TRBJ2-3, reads DGGITQSPKYLFRKEGQNVTLSCEQNLNHDAMYWYRQDPGQGLRLIYYSQIVNDFQKGDIAEGYSVSREKKESFPLTVTSAQKNPTAFYLCASRIVNTDTQYFGPGTRLTVL.

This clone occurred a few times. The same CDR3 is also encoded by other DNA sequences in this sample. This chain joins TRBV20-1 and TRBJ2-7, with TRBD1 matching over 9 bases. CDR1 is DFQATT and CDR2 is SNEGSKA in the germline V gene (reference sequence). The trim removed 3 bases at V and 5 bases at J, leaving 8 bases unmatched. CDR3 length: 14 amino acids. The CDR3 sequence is CSASEPGQGNEQYF. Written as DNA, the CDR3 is TGCAGTGCTAGTGAACCGGGACAGGGTAACGAGCAGTACTTC.

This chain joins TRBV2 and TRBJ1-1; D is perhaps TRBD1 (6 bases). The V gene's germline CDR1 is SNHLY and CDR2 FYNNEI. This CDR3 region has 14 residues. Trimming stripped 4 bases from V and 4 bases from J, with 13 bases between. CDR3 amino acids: CASSGGGGSTEAFF. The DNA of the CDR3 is TGTGCCAGCAGTGGAGGGGGTGGGTCCACTGAAGCTTTCTTT.

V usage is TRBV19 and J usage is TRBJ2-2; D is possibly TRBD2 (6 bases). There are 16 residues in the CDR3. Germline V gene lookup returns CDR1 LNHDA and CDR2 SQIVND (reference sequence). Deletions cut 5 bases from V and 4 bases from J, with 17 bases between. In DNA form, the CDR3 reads TGTGCCAGTAGTCTCGCGGGGCGGGGTGGCACCGGGGAGCTGTTTTTT. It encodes CASSLAGRGGTGELFF.

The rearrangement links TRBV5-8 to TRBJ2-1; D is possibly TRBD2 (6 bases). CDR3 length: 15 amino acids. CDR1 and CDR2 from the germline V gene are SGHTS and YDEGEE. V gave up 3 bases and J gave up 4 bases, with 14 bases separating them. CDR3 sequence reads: CASSSISGFYNEQFF. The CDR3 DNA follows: TGTGCCAGCAGCTCGATTAGCGGCTTTTACAATGAGCAGTTCTTC.

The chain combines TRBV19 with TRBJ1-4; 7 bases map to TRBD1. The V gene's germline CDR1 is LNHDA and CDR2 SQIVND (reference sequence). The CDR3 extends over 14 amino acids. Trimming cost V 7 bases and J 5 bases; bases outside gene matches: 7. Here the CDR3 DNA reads TGTGCCAGTAACCGACAGGGAGTGAATGAAAAACTGTTTTTT. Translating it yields CASNRQGVNEKLFF.

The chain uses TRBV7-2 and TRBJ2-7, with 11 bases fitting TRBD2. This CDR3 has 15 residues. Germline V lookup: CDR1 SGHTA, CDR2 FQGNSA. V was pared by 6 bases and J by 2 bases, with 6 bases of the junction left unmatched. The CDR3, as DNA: TGTGCCAGCAGGCTGGGACTAGCGGTACCCTACGAGCAGTACTTC. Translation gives CASRLGLAVPYEQYF. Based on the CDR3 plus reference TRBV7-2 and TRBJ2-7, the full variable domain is GAGVSQSPSNKVTEKGKDVELRCDPISGHTALYWYRQSLGQGLEFLIYFQGNSAPDKSGLPSDRFSAERTGGSVSTLTIQRTQQEDSAVYLCASRLGLAVPYEQYFGPGTRLTVT.

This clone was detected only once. CDR3 protein: CASSEVEGTEAFF. CDR3 coding DNA: TGTGCCAGCAGCGAGGTAGAGGGCACTGAAGCTTTCTTT. This rearrangement joins TRBV11-3 to TRBJ1-1; no reliable D call. With 5 bases removed from V and 4 bases from J, the gap between germline ends came to 11 bases. Germline assignment: CDR1 SGHNT and CDR2 YENEEA. The CDR3 sequence is 13 residues long.

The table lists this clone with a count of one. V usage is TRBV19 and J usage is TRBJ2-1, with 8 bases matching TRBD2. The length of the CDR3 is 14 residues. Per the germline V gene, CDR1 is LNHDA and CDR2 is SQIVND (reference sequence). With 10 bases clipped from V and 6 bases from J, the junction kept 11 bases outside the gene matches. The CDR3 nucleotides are TGTGCCACTACAAAGCGGGAGAGGGGCAATGAGCAGTTCTTC. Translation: CATTKRERGNEQFF. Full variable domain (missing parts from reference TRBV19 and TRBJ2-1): DGGITQSPKYLFRKEGQNVTLSCEQNLNHDAMYWYRQDPGQGLRLIYYSQIVNDFQKGDIAEGYSVSREKKESFPLTVTSAQKNPTAFYLCATTKRERGNEQFFGPGTRLTVL.

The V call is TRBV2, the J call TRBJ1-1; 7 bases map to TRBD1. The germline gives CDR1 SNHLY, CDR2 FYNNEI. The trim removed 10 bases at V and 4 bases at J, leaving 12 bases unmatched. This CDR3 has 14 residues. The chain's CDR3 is CANRDSPMGTEAFF. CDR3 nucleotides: TGTGCCAATCGGGACAGCCCGATGGGCACTGAAGCTTTCTTT.

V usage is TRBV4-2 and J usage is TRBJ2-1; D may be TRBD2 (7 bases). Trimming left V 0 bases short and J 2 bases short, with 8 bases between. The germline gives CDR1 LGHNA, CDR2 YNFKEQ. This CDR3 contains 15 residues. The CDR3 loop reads CASSQEGGAYNEQFF. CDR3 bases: TGTGCCAGCAGCCAAGAAGGGGGGGCCTACAATGAGCAGTTCTTC.

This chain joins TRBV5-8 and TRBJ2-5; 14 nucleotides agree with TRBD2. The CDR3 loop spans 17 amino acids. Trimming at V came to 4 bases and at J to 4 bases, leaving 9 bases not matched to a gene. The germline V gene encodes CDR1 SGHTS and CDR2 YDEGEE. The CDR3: CASSGGTSGGIGETQYF. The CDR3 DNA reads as TGTGCCAGCAGCGGAGGGACTAGCGGGGGAATCGGAGAGACCCAGTACTTC. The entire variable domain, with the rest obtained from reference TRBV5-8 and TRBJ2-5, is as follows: EAGVTQSPTHLIKTRGQQATLRCSPISGHTSVYWYQQALGLGLQFLLWYDEGEERNRGNFPPRFSGRQFPNYSSELNVNALELEDSALYLCASSGGTSGGIGETQYFGPGTRLLVL.

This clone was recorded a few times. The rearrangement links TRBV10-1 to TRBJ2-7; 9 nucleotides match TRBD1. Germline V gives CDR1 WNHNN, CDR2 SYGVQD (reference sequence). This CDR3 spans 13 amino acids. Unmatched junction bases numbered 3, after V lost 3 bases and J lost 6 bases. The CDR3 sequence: CASSESTGGEQYF. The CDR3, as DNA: TGCGCCAGCAGTGAATCGACAGGGGGCGAGCAGTACTTC.

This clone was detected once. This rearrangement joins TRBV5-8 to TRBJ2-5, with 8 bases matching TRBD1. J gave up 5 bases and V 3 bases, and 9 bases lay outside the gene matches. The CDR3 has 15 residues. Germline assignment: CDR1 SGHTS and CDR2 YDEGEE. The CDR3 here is CASSWRGTGGETQYF. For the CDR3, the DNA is TGTGCCAGCAGCTGGCGAGGGACAGGAGGCGAGACCCAGTACTTC.